The 22 T cell receptor beta chains below all came from one sample that was sequenced in a study of T cell responses to AZD1222 COVID-19 vaccine. The table came from immunoSEQ multiplex PCR; TCRdb's copy has only in-frame clones and leaves some out. The sample shows 150,000 to 200,000 clones, roughly 90% of them seen only once. Sequenced here: peripheral blood, sampled 28 days after the second AZD1222 dose. Receptors were obtained from an adult who received the AZD1222 COVID-19 vaccine.

V usage is TRBV5-6 and J usage is TRBJ2-6; TRBD2 might be the D (5 bases). The V and J ends lost 1 base and 0 bases respectively, with 14 bases between them. The CDR3 extends over 18 amino acids. CDR1 is SGHDT, CDR2 YYEEEE, per germline. This CDR3 reads CASSLFRTGDSGANVLTF. In DNA form, the CDR3 reads TGTGCCAGCAGCTTGTTCAGGACTGGCGACTCTGGGGCCAACGTCCTGACTTTC.

V gene TRBV5-1 combines with J gene TRBJ2-2; unclear D gene. Germline lookup yields CDR1 SGHRS and CDR2 YFSETQ. Trimming shortened V by 2 bases and J by 4 bases, and 12 bases separated the two germline ends. The CDR3 loop spans 15 amino acids. CDR3 bases: TGCGCCAGCAGCTTAGACGATCCTGGCACCGGGGAGCTGTTTTTT. It specifies CASSLDDPGTGELFF.

J is TRBJ1-2 and V is TRBV7-3, with 9 bases aligning to TRBD1. The V segment lost 2 bases and the J segment 5 bases; nucleotides outside the gene matches: 3. This CDR3 has 14 amino acids. The germline V gene encodes CDR1 SGHTA and CDR2 FQGTGA. Here the CDR3 DNA reads TGTGCCAGCAGCTTAGATGACAGGGGGTATGGCTACACCTTC. It is translated as CASSLDDRGYGYTF.

The V call is TRBV11-3, the J call TRBJ2-2, with unresolved D. This CDR3 spans 16 amino acids. Germline CDR1 is SGHNT and CDR2 is YENEEA. Trimming shortened V by 5 bases and J by 3 bases, and 16 bases separated the two germline ends. Here the CDR3 DNA reads TGTGCCAGCAGCCAACGAACGGTCTGGGACACCGGGGAGCTGTTTTTT. It is translated as CASSQRTVWDTGELFF. The entire variable domain, with the rest obtained from reference TRBV11-3 and TRBJ2-2, is as follows: EAGVVQSPRYKIIEKKQPVAFWCNPISGHNTLYWYLQNLGQGPELLIRYENEEAVDDSQLPKDRFSAERLKGVDSTLKIQPAELGDSAVYLCASSQRTVWDTGELFFGEGSRLTVL.

The rearrangement links TRBV4-3 to TRBJ1-2; 9 positions agree with TRBD1. With V trimmed by 1 base and J by 4 bases, 4 bases remained unmatched. Germline V gives CDR1 LGHNA, CDR2 YSLEER. The CDR3 extends over 15 amino acids. The chain's CDR3 is CASSQGTGVAYGYTF. The CDR3 nucleotides are TGCGCCAGCAGCCAAGGGACAGGGGTCGCCTATGGCTACACCTTC.

In DNA, the CDR3 is TGTGCCAGCTCCCCCACTAGCGACGAGCAGTACTTC. It encodes CASSPTSDEQYF. This sequence joins TRBV18 and TRBJ2-7; 7 positions match TRBD2. V lost 6 bases to trimming and J lost 5 bases; unmatched junction nucleotides: 4. CDR1 is KGHSH, CDR2 LQKENI, per germline. The CDR3 consists of 12 residues. The full variable domain, in which reference TRBV18 and TRBJ2-7 provide the parts outside the CDR3, is NAGVMQNPRHLVRRRGQEARLRCSPMKGHSHVYWYRQLPEEGLKFMVYLQKENIIDESGMPKERFSAEFPKEGPSILRIQQVVRGDSAAYFCASSPTSDEQYFGPGTRLTVT.

This chain links TRBV6-5 with TRBJ2-7, with 8 bases fitting TRBD1. Germline V gene lookup returns CDR1 MNHEY and CDR2 SVGAGI. This CDR3 spans 14 amino acids. Trimming removed 6 bases from V and 5 bases from J; junction bases left unmatched: 9. DNA of the CDR3: TGTGCCAGCAGCCGCGGACAGGGAATCGACGAGCAGTACTTC. As protein: CASSRGQGIDEQYF.

CDR3 protein: CASSQGSSGNTIYF. The CDR3 nucleotides are TGTGCCAGCAGCCAGGGGAGCTCTGGAAACACCATATATTTT. This sequence joins TRBV7-8 and TRBJ1-3; D is perhaps TRBD1 (6 bases). The CDR3 consists of 14 residues. Germline lookup yields CDR1 SGHVS and CDR2 FQNEAQ. V gave up 5 bases and J gave up 0 bases, with 8 bases separating them.

The chain carries TRBV5-4 and TRBJ2-3; no clear D. The germline V and J ends were trimmed by 0 bases and 0 bases, with 8 bases remaining between them. The germline V gene encodes CDR1 SGHNT and CDR2 YYREEE (reference sequence). This CDR3 comprises 15 residues. The CDR3 is CASSLDPGSTDTQYF. The CDR3 coding sequence is TGTGCCAGCAGCTTGGACCCGGGCAGCACAGATACGCAGTATTTT.

The rearrangement joins TRBV7-6 to TRBJ1-6; weak D call: TRBD1 (5 bases). Germline V gene lookup returns CDR1 SGHVS and CDR2 FNYEAQ. This CDR3 has 15 amino acids. The V end lost 1 base, the J end lost 5 bases, and 9 bases lay between the germline ends. CDR3 sequence: CASSLGGSNNSPLHF. In DNA, the CDR3 is TGTGCCAGCAGCTTAGGGGGCAGTAATAATTCACCCCTCCACTTT.

Comment on this clone: In the same sample, other DNA sequences code for this CDR3. The CDR3 DNA is TGTGCCAGCAGTTTCTCCGGGGGTGGCTACACCTTC. This translates into CASSFSGGGYTF. The chain carries TRBV12-3 or TRBV12-4 and TRBJ1-2, with D perhaps matching TRBD1 (5 bases). CDR3 length: 12 amino acids. V shed 3 bases and J shed 7 bases, with 9 bases lying between them.

This chain uses TRBV30 with TRBJ2-7; 9 nucleotides agree with TRBD1. Germline lookup yields CDR1 GTSNPN and CDR2 SVGIG (reference sequence). The V segment lost 3 bases and the J segment 7 bases; nucleotides outside the gene matches: 7. The CDR3 is 13 amino acids. CDR3 region: CAWRGQGNGEQYF. CDR3 DNA sequence: TGTGCCTGGAGAGGACAGGGGAATGGGGAGCAGTACTTC.

The rearrangement uses TRBV7-8 and TRBJ1-1; unclear D gene. Germline V gene data show CDR1 as SGHVS and CDR2 as FQNEAQ. The CDR3 extends over 14 amino acids. The V end was cut by 1 base, the J end by 4 bases, with 10 bases between. The CDR3 DNA is TGTGCCAGCAGCTTAGGACGGCTTAGCACTGAAGCTTTCTTT. This encodes CASSLGRLSTEAFF.

This clone appeared a few times. This sequence joins TRBV11-1 and TRBJ1-2; D might be TRBD1 (6 bases). The CDR3 is made up of 13 amino acids. CDR1 is SGHAT, CDR2 FQDESV, per germline (reference sequence). Trimming left V 5 bases short and J 7 bases short, with 14 bases between. CDR3 nucleotide sequence: TGTGCCAGCAGCCTGGACAGATTAGGTGGCTACACCTTC. Encoded protein: CASSLDRLGGYTF.

This rearrangement joins TRBV3-1 (or the pseudogene TRBV3-2) to TRBJ2-3; D not certain. The CDR3 length is 13 residues. CDR1 LGHDT and CDR2 YNNKEL come from the germline V gene (reference sequence). With 1 base removed from V and 5 bases from J, the gap between germline ends came to 7 bases. CDR3 residues: CASSQVYRDTQYF. CDR3 DNA sequence: TGTGCCAGCAGCCAAGTGTATCGAGATACGCAGTATTTT.

The J gene is TRBJ2-3, the V gene TRBV6-4; D is unclear. In germline, CDR1 is MRHNA, CDR2 SNTAGT. V was cut by 3 bases and J by 7 bases, with 11 bases left in between. This CDR3 is 13 amino acids long. CDR3 protein: CASSEKGGNTQYF. The CDR3 region has the DNA TGTGCCAGCAGTGAGAAGGGCGGAAATACGCAGTATTTT.

The genes are TRBV6-6 and TRBJ1-1; D perhaps matches TRBD1 (5 bases). Trimming removed 5 bases at V and 8 bases at J, with 12 bases between. The CDR3 totals 12 residues. The germline gives CDR1 MNHNY, CDR2 SVGAGI (reference sequence). This chain's CDR3 is CASSPGDWEAFF. CDR3 coding DNA: TGTGCCAGCAGTCCGGGGGATTGGGAAGCTTTCTTT.

This chain uses TRBV15 with TRBJ1-6; D might be TRBD1 (5 bases). The CDR3 length is 15 residues. Germline V gene sequence: CDR1 LNHNV, CDR2 YYDKDF (reference sequence). The V gene lost 4 bases and the J gene lost 7 bases, with 14 bases spanning the gap. Here the CDR3 reads CATSKSRESNSPLHF. CDR3 in DNA: TGTGCCACCAGCAAAAGCAGGGAAAGCAATTCACCCCTCCACTTT.

The chain couples TRBV5-1 to TRBJ1-1; D gene ambiguous. V lost 2 bases and J 0 bases, leaving 11 bases between the germline ends. The CDR3 spans 15 residues. Germline V gene data show CDR1 as SGHRS and CDR2 as YFSETQ. The CDR3: CASSLVTGMNTEAFF. The CDR3 region has the DNA TGCGCCAGCAGCTTAGTCACGGGGATGAACACTGAAGCTTTCTTT.

The CDR3, as DNA: TGTGCCAGCAGCCAAGAAGGGGGGATGGTGTTCTTC. Protein product: CASSQEGGMVFF. This chain connects TRBV3-1 (or the pseudogene TRBV3-2) to TRBJ2-1, with D possibly called TRBD1 or TRBD2 (6 bases each). The CDR3 consists of 12 residues. The germline V gene encodes CDR1 LGHDT and CDR2 YNNKEL (reference sequence). The V end lost 0 bases, the J end lost 15 bases, and 12 bases lay between the germline ends.

The chain combines TRBV18 with TRBJ1-1, with D perhaps TRBD1 (5 bases). This CDR3 region has 14 residues. V gave up 3 bases and J gave up 7 bases, with 15 bases separating them. Per germline, CDR1 KGHSH and CDR2 LQKENI. The CDR3 loop reads CASSPGQGEGEAFF. CDR3 sequence (DNA): TGTGCCAGCTCACCGGGGCAGGGCGAGGGTGAAGCTTTCTTT.

The chain combines TRBV7-2 with TRBJ1-2, with a possible D match to TRBD1 (6 bases). V was trimmed by 5 bases and J by 6 bases, leaving 13 bases between them. The CDR3 spans 13 residues. Germline V CDR1 and CDR2: SGHTA, FQGNSA. Here the CDR3 DNA reads TGTGCCAGCAGCACACACAGGGATAATGGCTACACCTTC. Its translation: CASSTHRDNGYTF. Filled out from reference TRBV7-2 and TRBJ1-2, the complete variable domain reads GAGVSQSPSNKVTEKGKDVELRCDPISGHTALYWYRQSLGQGLEFLIYFQGNSAPDKSGLPSDRFSAERTGGSVSTLTIQRTQQEDSAVYLCASSTHRDNGYTFGSGTRLTVV.